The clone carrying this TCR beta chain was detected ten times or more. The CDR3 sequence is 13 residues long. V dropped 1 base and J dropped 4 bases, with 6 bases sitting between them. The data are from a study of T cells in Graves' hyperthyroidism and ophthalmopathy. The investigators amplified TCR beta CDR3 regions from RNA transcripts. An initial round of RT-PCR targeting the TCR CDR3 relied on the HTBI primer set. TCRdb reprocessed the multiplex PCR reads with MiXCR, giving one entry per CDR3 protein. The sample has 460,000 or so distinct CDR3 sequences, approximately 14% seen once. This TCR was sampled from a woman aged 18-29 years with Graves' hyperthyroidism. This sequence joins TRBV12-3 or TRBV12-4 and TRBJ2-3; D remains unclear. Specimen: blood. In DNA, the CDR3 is TGTGCCAGCAGTTTAGTCCCAGCAGATACGCAGTATTTT. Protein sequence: CASSLVPADTQYF.